What follows describes a single T cell receptor (beta chain). No antigen is known for it. These data are taken from a study of siplizumab effects on memory and regulatory T cells. Some clones are missing from TCRdb's copy, which holds only in-frame ones; the method was immunoSEQ multiplex PCR. In the table there are approximately 120,000 clones, approximately 90% of which are singletons. Study-wide results and caveats: The study found that siplizumab significantly reduced alloreactive sequences traceable to unstimulated CD4+ memory cells. About 80-97% of proliferating CD4+ or CD8+ clones had no assignable naive or memory phenotype. Proliferating Tregs from siplizumab cultures lacked functional confirmation of suppression. The mapping of alloreactive clones to unstimulated subsets covered only a minor fraction of them.

Specimen: Tregs sorted from blood. This receptor was taken from a human donor in good health.

CDR3 protein: CASSIGGRGFYGYTF. In nucleotides, the CDR3 is TGTGCCAGTAGTATCGGTGGCAGGGGGTTCTATGGCTACACCTTC. This chain links TRBV19 with TRBJ1-2; 7 nucleotides match TRBD1. Losses at the gene ends were 3 bases for V and 4 bases for J; bases not matched to a gene: 8. Germline lookup yields CDR1 LNHDA and CDR2 SQIVND (reference sequence). The CDR3 has 15 residues.